Listed below are T cell receptor beta chains from one sample, sequenced in a study of blood T cell repertoires in COVID-19. Measured with immunoSEQ multiplex PCR; TCRdb has only the in-frame clones, and not every one. The table includes about 170,000 clones, roughly 91% detected once. Sequencing was done on a sample of peripheral blood. Source of these receptors: a man younger than 35 with COVID-19, enrolled during active disease. CDR3s include the opening cysteine and the closing phenylalanine or tryptophan. The D gene is left open where the match is weak. Part of the rows lack a size; the others show once, few, many or a class for expanded clones.

size: .; J: TRBJ1-6; length: 16; D: .; V: TRBV5-1; CDR3: CASSLEAGLKNSPLHF; DNA: TGCGCCAGCAGCTTGGAAGCAGGGCTTAAGAATTCACCCCTCCACTTT
size: .; J: TRBJ2-5; length: 16; D: .; V: TRBV11-2; CDR3: CASSLTRGYRQETQYF; DNA: TGTGCCAGCAGCTTGACGCGGGGATACAGACAAGAGACCCAGTACTTC
size: .; J: TRBJ2-3; length: 13; D: TRBD1; V: TRBV24-1; CDR3: CATGQGDTDTQYF; DNA: TGTGCCACCGGACAGGGGGACACAGATACGCAGTATTTT
size: .; J: TRBJ2-1; length: 17; D: TRBD2; V: TRBV15; CDR3: CATSRVLAGGSGNEQFF; DNA: TGTGCCACCAGCAGAGTTTTAGCGGGAGGGTCGGGCAATGAGCAGTTCTTC
size: .; J: TRBJ2-1; length: 18; D: .; V: TRBV6-2/TRBV6-3; CDR3: CASSSHRTAGRVYNEQFF; DNA: TGTGCCAGCAGCTCACATCGGACTGCGGGACGAGTGTACAATGAGCAGTTCTTC
size: .; J: TRBJ2-1; length: 18; D: TRBD2; V: TRBV10-3; CDR3: CAISEYHSLAGGPDEQFF; DNA: TGTGCCATCAGTGAATACCACTCCCTAGCGGGAGGGCCGGATGAGCAGTTCTTC
size: .; J: TRBJ2-2; length: 18; D: TRBD2; V: TRBV9; CDR3: CASSPEARGLVLTGELFF; DNA: TGTGCCAGCAGCCCCGAAGCAAGGGGACTAGTGCTCACCGGGGAGCTGTTTTTT
size: .; J: TRBJ2-7; length: 15; D: .; V: TRBV7-6; CDR3: CASSLEITGSYEQYF; DNA: TGTGCCAGCAGCTTAGAGATAACAGGATCTTACGAGCAGTACTTC
size: .; J: TRBJ1-6; length: 13; D: .; V: TRBV30; CDR3: CAWSVAEDSPLHF; DNA: TGTGCCTGGAGTGTTGCGGAGGATTCACCCCTCCACTTT
size: once; J: TRBJ2-7; length: 15; D: TRBD2; V: TRBV11-2; CDR3: CASSNYGLAGGHEYF; DNA: TGTGCCAGCAGCAATTACGGACTAGCGGGAGGGCACGAGTACTTC
size: .; J: TRBJ2-7; length: 15; D: TRBD1; V: TRBV9; CDR3: CASSVGGQAGYEQYF; DNA: TGTGCCAGCAGCGTAGGGGGACAGGCGGGCTACGAGCAGTACTTC
size: .; J: TRBJ1-2; length: 15; D: TRBD1; V: TRBV3-1/TRBV3-2; CDR3: CASSESGGSGYGYTF; DNA: TGTGCCAGCAGCGAATCAGGGGGCTCGGGCTATGGCTACACCTTC
size: .; J: TRBJ1-6; length: 19; D: TRBD1; V: TRBV3-1/TRBV3-2; CDR3: CASSSLLRGPISYNSPLHF; DNA: TGTGCCAGCAGCTCTCTGTTAAGGGGGCCAATCTCCTATAATTCACCCCTCCACTTT
size: .; J: TRBJ1-2; length: 17; D: TRBD1; V: TRBV7-2; CDR3: CASSLAFGTGAPYGYTF; DNA: TGTGCCAGCAGCTTAGCGTTCGGGACAGGGGCCCCCTATGGCTACACCTTC
size: .; J: TRBJ2-3; length: 14; D: .; V: TRBV28; CDR3: CASSFPGPRDTQYF; DNA: TGTGCCAGCAGTTTCCCAGGGCCCCGGGATACGCAGTATTTT
size: .; J: TRBJ2-7; length: 16; D: TRBD2; V: TRBV7-2; CDR3: CASSLVAGGFSYEQYF; DNA: TGTGCCAGCAGCTTAGTTGCGGGAGGTTTCTCCTACGAGCAGTACTTC
size: .; J: TRBJ2-1; length: 15; D: .; V: TRBV30; CDR3: CAWKVPTGLDDEQFF; DNA: TGTGCCTGGAAAGTACCCACGGGACTCGACGATGAGCAGTTCTTC
size: once; J: TRBJ2-3; length: 10; D: TRBD1; V: TRBV2; CDR3: CATTGQTQYF; DNA: TGTGCCACTACGGGACAGACGCAGTATTTT
size: .; J: TRBJ2-3; length: 21; D: .; V: TRBV7-6; CDR3: CASSPLVGGEFSGFSTDTQYF; DNA: TGTGCCAGCAGCCCCTTGGTGGGGGGAGAATTTTCTGGCTTTAGCACAGATACGCAGTATTTT
size: .; J: TRBJ2-1; length: 16; D: TRBD2; V: TRBV9; CDR3: CASSEGTSGRYSEQFF; DNA: TGTGCCAGCAGCGAAGGGACTAGCGGGAGATATAGTGAGCAGTTCTTC
size: .; J: TRBJ1-4; length: 15; D: .; V: TRBV19; CDR3: CASRWPRRTNEKLLF; DNA: TGTGCCAGTCGCTGGCCCCGGAGAACTAATGAAAAACTGCTTTTT
size: .; J: TRBJ2-7; length: 16; D: .; V: TRBV28; CDR3: CASSPIGGTLTYEQYF; DNA: TGTGCCAGCAGTCCGATCGGCGGGACCCTAACCTACGAGCAGTACTTC
size: .; J: TRBJ1-1; length: 16; D: .; V: TRBV9; CDR3: CASSARPGHGNTEAFF; DNA: TGTGCCAGCAGCGCGAGGCCGGGACACGGTAACACTGAAGCTTTCTTT
size: .; J: TRBJ2-1; length: 12; D: .; V: TRBV7-3; CDR3: CASSSHGGEQFF; DNA: TGTGCCAGCAGCTCTCATGGGGGGGAGCAGTTCTTC
size: .; J: TRBJ1-2; length: 12; D: .; V: TRBV3-1/TRBV3-2; CDR3: CASSQTGNGYTF; DNA: TGTGCCAGCAGCCAGACCGGGAATGGCTACACCTTC
size: .; J: TRBJ2-3; length: 14; D: .; V: TRBV7-2; CDR3: CASSPGHSTDTQYF; DNA: TGTGCCAGCAGCCCAGGACATTCCACAGATACGCAGTATTTT
size: .; J: TRBJ1-3; length: 17; D: TRBD1; V: TRBV15; CDR3: CATSSELLTGSGNTIYF; DNA: TGTGCCACCAGCAGTGAACTTCTGACAGGGTCAGGAAACACCATATATTTT
size: .; J: TRBJ2-7; length: 17; D: TRBD1; V: TRBV5-8; CDR3: CASSPSGGTDPFPEQYF; DNA: TGTGCCAGCAGCCCTTCAGGTGGGACAGACCCTTTCCCCGAGCAGTACTTC